The 17 T cell receptor beta chains in this list originate from one sample, sequenced in a study of blood T cell repertoires in COVID-19. Produced via immunoSEQ multiplex PCR; TCRdb's table is partial and in-frame only. The repertoire holds more than 250,000 clones, around 87% seen once, with 1% in the top ten. The sequenced sample was peripheral blood. The receptors were gathered from a man aged 45-60 years with active or convalescent COVID-19.

V usage is TRBV5-1 and J usage is TRBJ2-5, with TRBD1 matching over 8 bases. CDR3 length: 14 residues. Trimming at V came to 4 bases and at J to 0 bases, leaving 2 bases not matched to a gene. Germline CDR1 SGHRS, CDR2 YFSETQ. DNA for the CDR3: TGCGCCAGCAGCGTGACAGGGGACCAAGAGACCCAGTACTTC. Amino acid sequence: CASSVTGDQETQYF.

This chain links TRBV3-1 (or the pseudogene TRBV3-2) with TRBJ2-7; D is uncertain. CDR1 and CDR2 (germline): LGHDT, YNNKEL (reference sequence). V was cut by 3 bases and J by 6 bases, with 6 bases left in between. The CDR3 totals 11 residues. CDR3 amino acids: CASSHLGEQYF. Written as DNA, the CDR3 is TGTGCCAGCAGCCACCTCGGCGAGCAGTACTTC.

The chain recombines TRBV6-5 with TRBJ2-7, with unresolved D. Between the trimmed V and J ends, which lost 4 bases and 0 bases, there was a span of 10 bases. Germline CDR1 and CDR2: MNHEY and SVGAGI. The CDR3 totals 14 residues. DNA for the CDR3: TGTGCCAGCAGTTTACTTATTGTCTCCTACGAGCAGTACTTC. Translating gives CASSLLIVSYEQYF.

The chain couples TRBV7-2 to TRBJ2-3, with D possibly being TRBD1 (7 bases). Germline V gene sequence: CDR1 SGHTA, CDR2 FQGNSA. This CDR3 comprises 15 residues. Trimming removed 5 bases from V and 0 bases from J, with 12 bases in between. The CDR3 loop reads CASSRGTASTDTQYF. In DNA form, the CDR3 reads TGTGCCAGCAGCCGGGGGACAGCTAGCACAGATACGCAGTATTTT. Together with reference TRBV7-2 and TRBJ2-3, the CDR3 gives the full variable domain: GAGVSQSPSNKVTEKGKDVELRCDPISGHTALYWYRQSLGQGLEFLIYFQGNSAPDKSGLPSDRFSAERTGGSVSTLTIQRTQQEDSAVYLCASSRGTASTDTQYFGPGTRLTVL.

J is TRBJ2-6 and V is TRBV7-8; TRBD2 aligns across 7 bases. The germline CDR1 and CDR2 sequences are SGHVS and FQNEAQ. This CDR3 region has 16 residues. J lost 0 bases, V lost 5 bases, and 4 bases had no gene match. The CDR3 reads CASSISGNSGANVLTF. The DNA of the CDR3 is TGTGCCAGCAGCATAAGCGGGAACTCTGGGGCCAACGTCCTGACTTTC.

The genes are TRBV5-1 and TRBJ2-5, with 8 positions matching TRBD2. The CDR3 length is 14 residues. V lost 1 base to trimming and J lost 5 bases; unmatched junction nucleotides: 4. Germline CDR1 is SGHRS and CDR2 is YFSETQ. The DNA of the CDR3 is TGCGCCAGCAGCTTGTCGGGGGGGCATGAGACCCAGTACTTC. It specifies CASSLSGGHETQYF.

The rearrangement links TRBV5-1 to TRBJ2-7; 11 bases are a match to TRBD2. Germline CDR1 reads SGHRS; CDR2 reads YFSETQ. The CDR3 totals 19 residues. Trimming removed 0 bases from V and 1 base from J; junction bases left unmatched: 12. The CDR3 loop is CASSLAPASGRTASYEQYF. In DNA, the CDR3 is TGCGCCAGCAGCTTGGCGCCGGCTAGCGGGAGGACCGCATCCTACGAGCAGTACTTC.

The rearrangement joins TRBV30 to TRBJ2-1, with 9 bases identical to TRBD2. Germline CDR1 GTSNPN, CDR2 SVGIG (reference sequence). With V trimmed by 1 base and J by 6 bases, 4 bases remained unmatched. The CDR3 loop spans 14 amino acids. The CDR3 DNA is TGTGCCTGGAGTGGACTAGCGGCAACCAATGAGCAGTTCTTC. Its translation: CAWSGLAATNEQFF.

The chain employs TRBV7-8 and TRBJ1-1; D possibly corresponds to TRBD1 (6 bases). The germline V and J ends were trimmed by 6 bases and 4 bases, with 15 bases remaining between them. The germline V gene has CDR1 SGHVS and CDR2 FQNEAQ. The CDR3 runs to 14 residues. The CDR3 DNA follows: TGTGCCAGCAGTCGACAGGAAGGTAGCACTGAAGCTTTCTTT. This codes for CASSRQEGSTEAFF.

The CDR3 bases are TGTGCCAGCTACTTAGAAGCGAACACTGAAGCTTTCTTT. This encodes CASYLEANTEAFF. J is TRBJ1-1 and V is TRBV2; D ambiguous. CDR1 and CDR2 (germline): SNHLY, FYNNEI. Trimming pared 8 bases from V and 1 base from J, leaving 11 bases between. CDR3 length: 13 amino acids.

The CDR3 DNA follows: TGTGCCATCAGTGAGGCGTTGGGCGCTGAAGCTTTCTTT. Its protein is CAISEALGAEAFF. The chain couples TRBV10-3 to TRBJ1-1; D is unresolved. Germline values: CDR1 ENHRY, CDR2 SYGVKD. V was pared by 2 bases and J by 6 bases, with 10 bases between. The CDR3 has 13 residues.

As for this clone: The junction departs from germline at one end; a sequencing error may be responsible. The chain has TRBV5-1 and TRBJ2-3, with TRBD2 matching over 9 bases. Germline V gene data show CDR1 as SGHRS and CDR2 as YFSETQ. This CDR3 comprises 15 residues. In nucleotides, the CDR3 is TGCGCCAGCATCTTGACTAGCGGAGGCACAGATACGCAGTATTTT. Translated, it gives CASILTSGGTDTQYF.

CDR3 coding DNA: TGTGCCAGCAGTTCCACAGGGGATAACACTGAAGCTTTCTTT. Translated, it gives CASSSTGDNTEAFF. The chain couples TRBV28 to TRBJ1-1; 7 bases are shared with TRBD1. Germline loops: CDR1 MDHEN, CDR2 SYDVKM. The CDR3 loop spans 14 amino acids. V lost 4 bases and J lost 2; bases outside the gene matches: 4.

The rearrangement uses TRBV28 and TRBJ1-6, with 7 nucleotides matching TRBD1. V was pared by 2 bases and J by 10 bases, with 8 bases of the junction left unmatched. The CDR3 sequence is 15 residues long. Germline V gene sequence: CDR1 MDHEN, CDR2 SYDVKM. The CDR3 loop reads CASSLNRGRGSPLHF. The CDR3 DNA reads as TGTGCCAGCAGTTTAAACAGGGGACGGGGATCACCCCTCCACTTT.

This clone showed up just a few times. The rearrangement uses TRBV28 and TRBJ2-7, with D tentatively TRBD2 (6 bases). V lost 1 base and J lost 9, with 7 bases in between. The CDR3 totals 11 residues. Germline CDR1 is MDHEN and CDR2 is SYDVKM. CDR3 sequence: CASSLYGGQYF. The CDR3 nucleotides are TGTGCCAGCAGTTTATACGGGGGGCAGTACTTC.

This chain links TRBV7-6 with TRBJ2-2; 8 nucleotides align to TRBD2. Unmatched junction bases numbered 5, after V lost 2 bases and J lost 3 bases. Germline lookup yields CDR1 SGHVS and CDR2 FNYEAQ. The CDR3 has 16 residues. The DNA for the CDR3 is TGTGCCAGCAGCTTAACGGGAGGGGGGTACACCGGGGAGCTGTTTTTT. It yields the protein CASSLTGGGYTGELFF.

This clone was picked up one time. This chain connects TRBV5-1 to TRBJ2-1, with 11 bases that match TRBD2. The CDR3 is made up of 15 amino acids. In germline, CDR1 is SGHRS, CDR2 YFSETQ. Trimming at V came to 6 bases and at J to 8 bases, leaving 10 bases not matched to a gene. CDR3 DNA: TGCGCCAGCAAATCCGGGACTAGCGGAGGAGATGAGCAGTTCTTC. This gives the protein CASKSGTSGGDEQFF.